The entry that follows covers one T cell receptor (beta chain) sequence. What it binds is unknown. As to treatment: AdE1-LMPpoly-expanded autologous EBV-specific T-cell therapy followed by anti-PD-1 nivolumab. Here immunoSEQ multiplex PCR was the method, and the copy in TCRdb shows in-frame clones only, minus some. The sample includes 15,000 to 20,000 clones, roughly 84% of them seen just once. Germline V gene sequence: CDR1 LGHDT, CDR2 YNNKEL (reference sequence). Trimming took off 4 bases at V and 2 bases at J, with 11 bases between the two ends. The CDR3 loop spans 14 amino acids. This record belongs to a study of EBV T-cell therapy then PD-1 blockade in nasopharyngeal carcinoma.

The TCR originated in a middle-aged man with nasopharyngeal carcinoma. The chain couples TRBV3-1 (or the pseudogene TRBV3-2) to TRBJ1-1; D is ambiguous. The source material was CD8+ T cells from blood, sampled at day 0 from a patient whose treatment included autologous EBV-specific T cells and nivolumab. The chain's CDR3 is CASSRRWDNTEAFF. The CDR3 region has the DNA TGTGCCAGCAGCCGAAGGTGGGATAACACTGAAGCTTTCTTT.